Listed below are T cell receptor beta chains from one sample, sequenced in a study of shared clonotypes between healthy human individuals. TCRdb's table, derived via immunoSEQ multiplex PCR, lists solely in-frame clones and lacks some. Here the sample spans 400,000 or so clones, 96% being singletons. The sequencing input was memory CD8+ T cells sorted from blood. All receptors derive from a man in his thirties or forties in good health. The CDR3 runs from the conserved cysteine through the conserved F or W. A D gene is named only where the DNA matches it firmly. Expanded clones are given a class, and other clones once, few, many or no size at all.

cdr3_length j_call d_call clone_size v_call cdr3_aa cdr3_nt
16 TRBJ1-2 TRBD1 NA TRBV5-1 CASSFGQGGPNYGYTF TGCGCCAGCAGCTTCGGACAGGGAGGTCCTAACTATGGCTACACCTTC
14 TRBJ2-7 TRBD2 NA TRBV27 CASSRLAERYEQYF TGTGCCAGCAGCCGACTAGCGGAGAGGTACGAGCAGTACTTC
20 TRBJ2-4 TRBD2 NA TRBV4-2 CASSRPGLAGGWGAKNIQYF TGTGCCAGCAGCCGACCGGGACTAGCGGGAGGGTGGGGGGCCAAAAACATTCAGTACTTC
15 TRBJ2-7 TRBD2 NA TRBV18 CASSPRLAGEGEQYF TGTGCCAGCTCACCCAGACTAGCGGGAGAGGGCGAGCAGTACTTC
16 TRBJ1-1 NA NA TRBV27 CASSSTYPGRGTEAFF TGTGCCAGCAGTTCGACGTACCCCGGGCGGGGAACTGAAGCTTTCTTT
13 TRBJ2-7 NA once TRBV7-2 CASSLVNYHEQYF TGTGCCAGCAGCTTAGTTAACTACCACGAGCAGTACTTC
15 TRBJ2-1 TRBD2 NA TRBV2 CASTTVAGGRNEQFF TGTGCCAGCACCACCGTAGCGGGGGGTAGGAATGAGCAGTTCTTC
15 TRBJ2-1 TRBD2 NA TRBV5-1 CASSPGTSGFNEQFF TGCGCCAGCAGCCCGGGGACTAGCGGGTTCAATGAGCAGTTCTTC
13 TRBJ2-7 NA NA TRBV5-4 CASSWDNSYEQYF TGTGCCAGCAGCTGGGACAACTCCTACGAGCAGTACTTC
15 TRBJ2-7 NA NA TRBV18 CASSPPWGTTYEQYF TGTGCCAGCTCCCCGCCGTGGGGGACAACCTACGAGCAGTACTTC
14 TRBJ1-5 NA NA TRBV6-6 CASTSLSADQPQHF TGTGCCAGCACCTCCCTGTCGGCGGATCAGCCCCAGCATTTT
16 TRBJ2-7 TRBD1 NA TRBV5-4 CASSLYPAGGIYEQYF TGTGCCAGCAGCTTGTATCCGGCAGGGGGCATCTACGAGCAGTACTTC
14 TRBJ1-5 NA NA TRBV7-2 CASSLRQPNQPQHF TGTGCCAGCAGCTTAAGACAGCCAAATCAGCCCCAGCATTTT
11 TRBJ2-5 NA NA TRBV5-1 CASRSGETQYF TGCGCCAGCAGATCGGGGGAGACCCAGTACTTC
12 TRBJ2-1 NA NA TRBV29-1 CSVVPMYNEQFF TGCAGCGTTGTACCAATGTACAATGAGCAGTTCTTC
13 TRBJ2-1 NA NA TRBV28 CASSIPQSQQQFF TGTGCCAGCAGTATACCCCAGAGCCAGCAACAGTTCTTC
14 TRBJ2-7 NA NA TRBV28 CASSLQDISYEQYF TGTGCCAGCAGTTTACAGGATATATCCTACGAGCAGTACTTC
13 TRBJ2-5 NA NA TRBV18 CASFKGSQETQYF TGTGCCAGCTTTAAGGGGTCCCAAGAGACCCAGTACTTC
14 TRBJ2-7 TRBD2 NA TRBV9 CASSVGTSVYEQYF TGTGCCAGCAGCGTAGGGACTAGCGTATACGAGCAGTACTTC
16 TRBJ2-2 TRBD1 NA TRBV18 CASSLRTGTNTGELFF TGTGCCAGCTCCCTAAGGACAGGGACGAACACCGGGGAGCTGTTTTTT
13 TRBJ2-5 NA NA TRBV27 CASSKGGKETQYF TGTGCCAGCAGTAAGGGCGGTAAAGAGACCCAGTACTTC
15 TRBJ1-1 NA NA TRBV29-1 CSVSGDTGLGTEAFF TGCAGCGTTTCTGGGGACACAGGGTTGGGCACTGAAGCTTTCTTT
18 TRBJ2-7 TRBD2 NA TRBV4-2 CASSQGGLAGDLYYEQYF TGTGCCAGCAGCCAAGGAGGACTAGCGGGGGACCTTTACTACGAGCAGTACTTC
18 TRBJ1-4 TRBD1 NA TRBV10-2 CASSESTGQETTNEKLFF TGCGCCAGCAGTGAGTCGACGGGACAGGAAACAACTAATGAAAAACTGTTTTTT
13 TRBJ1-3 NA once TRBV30 CAWSALSGNTIYF TGTGCCTGGAGTGCTCTGTCTGGAAACACCATATATTTT
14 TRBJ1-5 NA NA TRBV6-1 CASTLENSNQPQHF TGTGCCAGCACTCTGGAAAACTCCAATCAGCCCCAGCATTTT
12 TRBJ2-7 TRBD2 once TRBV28 CATGLAGAEQYF TGTGCCACGGGACTAGCGGGAGCCGAGCAGTACTTC
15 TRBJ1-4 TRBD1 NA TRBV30 CAWSFRTGVREKLFF TGTGCCTGGAGTTTCAGGACAGGGGTACGGGAAAAACTGTTTTTT
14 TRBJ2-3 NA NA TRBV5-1 CASSLYLPADTQYF TGCGCCAGCAGCTTGTACCTCCCGGCGGATACGCAGTATTTT
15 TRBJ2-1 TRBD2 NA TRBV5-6 CASSFRTSGYNEQFF TGTGCCAGCAGCTTTCGAACTAGCGGATACAATGAGCAGTTCTTC
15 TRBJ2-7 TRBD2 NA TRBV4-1 CASSRIAGAPYEQYF TGCGCCAGCAGCCGAATAGCGGGAGCCCCCTACGAGCAGTACTTC
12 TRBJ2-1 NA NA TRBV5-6 CASSLAGNEQFF TGTGCCAGCAGCTTGGCCGGGAATGAGCAGTTCTTC
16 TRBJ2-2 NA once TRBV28 CASSLYFRGVTGELFF TGTGCCAGCAGTTTATACTTCCGGGGAGTCACCGGGGAGCTGTTTTTT
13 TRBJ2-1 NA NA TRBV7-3 CASSSRLGDEQFF TGTGCCAGCAGCTCCCGACTAGGCGATGAGCAGTTCTTC
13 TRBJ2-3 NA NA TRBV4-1 CASSHLLTDTQYF TGCGCCAGCAGCCACTTACTCACAGATACGCAGTATTTT
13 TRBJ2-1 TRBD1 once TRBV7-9 CASTRGQYNEQFF TGTGCCAGCACCCGGGGACAGTACAATGAGCAGTTCTTC
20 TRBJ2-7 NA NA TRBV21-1 CASSSSPGTAGTWDSYEQYF TGTGCCAGCAGCTCCTCCCCCGGGACAGCCGGGACTTGGGACTCCTACGAGCAGTACTTC
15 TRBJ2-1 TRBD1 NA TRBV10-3 CAITSGTGTYNEQFF TGTGCCATCACCTCCGGGACAGGGACCTACAATGAGCAGTTCTTC
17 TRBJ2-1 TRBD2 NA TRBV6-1 CASSEKKRTSGSDEQFF TGTGCCAGCAGCGAAAAGAAAAGGACTAGCGGGAGCGATGAGCAGTTCTTC
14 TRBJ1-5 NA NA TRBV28 CASSLFAAPQPQHF TGTGCCAGCAGTTTATTTGCAGCTCCTCAGCCCCAGCATTTT
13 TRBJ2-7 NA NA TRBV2 CASIRDFSNEQYF TGTGCCAGCATCCGGGATTTCTCCAACGAGCAGTACTTC
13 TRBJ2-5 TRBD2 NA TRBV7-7 CASSQLAGETQYF TGTGCTAGCAGCCAACTAGCGGGAGAGACCCAGTACTTC
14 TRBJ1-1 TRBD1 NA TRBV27 CASSPDRVNTEAFF TGTGCCAGCAGTCCCGACAGGGTGAACACTGAAGCTTTCTTT
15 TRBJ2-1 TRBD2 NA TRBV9 CASSASGTRSNEQFF TGTGCCAGCAGCGCCTCCGGGACTAGGAGCAATGAGCAGTTCTTC
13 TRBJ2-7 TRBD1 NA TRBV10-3 CAIRGPGGDEQYF TGTGCCATCAGAGGTCCAGGGGGCGACGAGCAGTACTTC
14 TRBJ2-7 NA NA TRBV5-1 CASSFMSRAYEQYF TGCGCCAGCAGCTTTATGAGCCGGGCTTACGAGCAGTACTTC
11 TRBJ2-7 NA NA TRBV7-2 CASSQAYEQYF TGTGCCAGCAGTCAGGCCTACGAGCAGTACTTC
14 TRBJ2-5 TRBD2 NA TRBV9 CASSVSSGRETQYF TGTGCCAGCAGCGTATCCAGCGGGAGGGAGACCCAGTACTTC
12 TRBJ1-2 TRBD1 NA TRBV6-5 CASSQTGEGYTF TGTGCCAGCAGTCAGACAGGGGAGGGCTACACCTTC
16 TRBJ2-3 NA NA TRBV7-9 CASSLQYSRYTDTQYF TGTGCCAGCAGCTTACAATATAGCCGATACACAGATACGCAGTATTTT
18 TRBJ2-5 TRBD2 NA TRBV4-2 CASSQDRLAGVSGETQYF TGTGCCAGCAGCCAAGATAGGCTAGCGGGAGTATCCGGGGAGACCCAGTACTTC
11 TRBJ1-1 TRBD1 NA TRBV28 CASSFNRGAFF TGTGCCAGCAGTTTTAACAGGGGAGCTTTCTTT
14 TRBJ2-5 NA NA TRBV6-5 CASSYSRPRETQYF TGTGCCAGCAGTTACTCTAGGCCGCGGGAGACCCAGTACTTC